A selection of T cell receptor beta chains follows, all from one sample in a study of blood T cell repertoires in COVID-19. TCRdb's table, derived via immunoSEQ multiplex PCR, lists solely in-frame clones and lacks some. The sample has a few hundred thousand clones, about nine tenths seen once. Material: PBMCs or T cells enriched from blood (not recorded which). These receptors originate from a human donor in a cohort exposed to, infected with or recovered from COVID-19 (not recorded which). The donor label of this sample is uncertain. CDR3s include the opening cysteine and the closing phenylalanine or tryptophan. D genes are given only for firm matches. Clone size is stated in some rows and not others, as once, few, many or a class when expanded.

J	V	D	size	DNA	CDR3
TRBJ1-3	TRBV24-1	.	.	TGTGCCACCAGTACACCTAAGACAGGCTTCTCTGGAAACACCATATATTTT	CATSTPKTGFSGNTIYF
TRBJ1-6	TRBV7-9	.	once	TGTGCCAGCAGGCCTACAGGGCCGAGTTCACCCCTCCACTTT	CASRPTGPSSPLHF
TRBJ2-2	TRBV24-1	TRBD2	.	TGTGCCACCAGTGATTCCGGGACTAGCGGGGGAGGGAACACCGGGGAGCTGTTTTTT	CATSDSGTSGGGNTGELFF
TRBJ1-6	TRBV27	.	.	TGTGCCAGCACTCCTCAGGGCCCTAATTCACCCCTCCACTTT	CASTPQGPNSPLHF
TRBJ2-1	TRBV9	.	.	TGTGCCAGCAGCCCCGCCTACAATGAGCAGTTCTTC	CASSPAYNEQFF
TRBJ1-6	TRBV6-4	TRBD1	.	TGTGCCAGCAGTGAGTCGGACAGGACGAACAATTCACCCCTCCACTTT	CASSESDRTNNSPLHF
TRBJ1-1	TRBV4-1	TRBD1	.	TGCGCCAGCAGCCTGAGGGACAGCTACACTGAAGCTTTCTTT	CASSLRDSYTEAFF
TRBJ2-4	TRBV6-5	TRBD1	.	TGTGCCAGCAGGGACAGGTCCAAAAACATTCAGTACTTC	CASRDRSKNIQYF
TRBJ2-7	TRBV14	TRBD1	.	TGTGCCAGCAGCACCCTACAGGGGACAGGGGGATACGAGCAGTACTTC	CASSTLQGTGGYEQYF
TRBJ1-1	TRBV9	TRBD1	.	TGTGCCAGCAGCGTAGTAGGGGGCGAGGGCACTGAAGCTTTCTTT	CASSVVGGEGTEAFF
TRBJ1-1	TRBV27	.	.	TGTGCCAGCAGTTTGAGCCCCTTGAACACTGAAGCTTTCTTT	CASSLSPLNTEAFF
TRBJ1-2	TRBV19	TRBD1	.	TGTGCCAGTAGTATGGACAGGGCCGCCTTTGGCGGCTACACCTTC	CASSMDRAAFGGYTF
TRBJ1-2	TRBV30	.	.	TGTGCCTGGAGTTCCGAACAGGGTCGGGGCACCTTC	CAWSSEQGRGTF
TRBJ2-7	TRBV6-6	TRBD1	.	TGTGCCAGCAGTTACGGGACAGGGCCCTACGAGCAGTACTTC	CASSYGTGPYEQYF
TRBJ1-2	TRBV9	.	.	TGTGCCAGCAGCGTCGGGGTCTATGGCTACACCTTC	CASSVGVYGYTF
TRBJ1-2	TRBV19	.	.	TGTGCCAGTAGTATAGTTGGCCTTGGCATGCGGTATGGCTACACCTTC	CASSIVGLGMRYGYTF